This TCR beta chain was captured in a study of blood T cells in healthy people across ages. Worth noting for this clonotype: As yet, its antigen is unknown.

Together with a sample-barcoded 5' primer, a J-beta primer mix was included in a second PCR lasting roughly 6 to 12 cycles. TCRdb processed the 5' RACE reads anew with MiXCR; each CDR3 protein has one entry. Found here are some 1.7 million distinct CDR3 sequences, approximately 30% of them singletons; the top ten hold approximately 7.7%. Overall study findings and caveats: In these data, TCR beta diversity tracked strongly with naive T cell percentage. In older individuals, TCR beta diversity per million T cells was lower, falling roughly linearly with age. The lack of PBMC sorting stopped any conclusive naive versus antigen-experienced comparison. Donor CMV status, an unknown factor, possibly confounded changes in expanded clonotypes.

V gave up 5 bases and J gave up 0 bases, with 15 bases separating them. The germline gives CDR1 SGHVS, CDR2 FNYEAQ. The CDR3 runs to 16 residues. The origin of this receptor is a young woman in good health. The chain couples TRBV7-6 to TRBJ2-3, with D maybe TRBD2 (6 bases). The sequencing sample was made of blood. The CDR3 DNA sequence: TGTGCCAGCAGCCGCTGGACTACAGCTAGCACAGATACGCAGTATTTT. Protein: CASSRWTTASTDTQYF.